The 21 T cell receptor beta chains given below trace back to one sample, sequenced in a study of cytomegalovirus exposure and HLA in healthy donors. PCR used 60 Vbeta primers and 13 Jbeta primers. Sequencing used immunoSEQ multiplex PCR; TCRdb keeps in-frame clones, though not all of them. Counted here are approximately 190,000 clones, 84% occurring once; the ten biggest clones make up approximately 0.26%. Material for sequencing was PBMCs. All receptors derive from a boy between 10 and 17 years old in good health and CMV-seronegative.

The J gene is TRBJ1-4, the V gene TRBV6-1, with TRBD1 matching over 7 bases. Germline V gene data show CDR1 as MNHNS and CDR2 as SASEGT. J gave up 11 bases and V 5 bases, and 14 bases lay outside the gene matches. The CDR3 has 15 residues. The CDR3 is CASSIDREAVGKLFF. CDR3 nucleotides: TGTGCCAGCAGTATTGACAGGGAGGCAGTAGGGAAACTGTTTTTT.

The table lists this clone with a few counts. The rearrangement links TRBV5-6 to TRBJ1-2; D is ambiguous. Trimming took off 0 bases at V and 4 bases at J, with 7 bases between the two ends. This CDR3 is built from 13 residues. CDR1 is SGHDT, CDR2 YYEEEE, per germline. As DNA, the CDR3 is TGTGCCAGCAGCTTGGAGGCGGCCTATGGCTACACCTTC. It codes for CASSLEAAYGYTF.

V usage is TRBV11-2 and J usage is TRBJ2-2; 9 nucleotides align to TRBD2. The germline gives CDR1 SGHAT, CDR2 FQNNGV. The ends lost 5 bases at V and 6 bases at J; junction bases unmatched: 13. The CDR3 loop spans 17 amino acids. The CDR3 here is CASSAVLAGGPPGELFF. Written as DNA, the CDR3 is TGTGCCAGCAGCGCCGTTCTCGCGGGAGGGCCCCCCGGGGAGCTGTTTTTT.

The chain employs TRBV9 and TRBJ2-1; D call uncertain. Per germline, CDR1 SGDLS and CDR2 YYNGEE. Trimming removed 5 bases at V and 3 bases at J, with 9 bases between. The CDR3 is 13 residues long. CDR3 region: CASSPYSYNEQFF. CDR3 sequence (DNA): TGTGCCAGCAGTCCCTATAGCTACAATGAGCAGTTCTTC.

This clone was picked up a small number of times. The J gene is TRBJ2-7, the V gene TRBV27; TRBD1 matches at 8 bases. The CDR3 has 15 amino acids. Germline V CDR1 and CDR2: MNHEY, SMNVEV (reference sequence). J lost 6 bases, V lost 0 bases, and 7 bases had no gene match. CDR3 region: CASSLSKAGGGEQYF. CDR3 nucleotide sequence: TGTGCCAGCAGTTTATCGAAGGCAGGGGGCGGCGAGCAGTACTTC.

The V call is TRBV30, the J call TRBJ1-4; TRBD1 is a possible D gene (5 bases). CDR3 length: 13 residues. Trimming took 4 bases from V and 3 from J, leaving 9 bases between them. The germline V gene encodes CDR1 GTSNPN and CDR2 SVGIG (reference sequence). In DNA form, the CDR3 reads TGTGCCTGGACAGGGTTCTCTAATGAAAAACTGTTTTTT. This sequence encodes CAWTGFSNEKLFF.

The chain has TRBV19 and TRBJ2-1, with D possibly TRBD2 on 5 matching bases. This CDR3 has 15 amino acids. From germline, CDR1 is LNHDA and CDR2 SQIVND (reference sequence). Trimming cost V 1 base and J 1 base, with 8 bases left between them. CDR3 sequence reads: CASSIGGFSYNEQFF. CDR3 in DNA: TGTGCCAGTAGTATAGGAGGGTTTTCCTACAATGAGCAGTTCTTC.

CDR3 amino acids: CANSREGLGYNEQFF. CDR3 bases: TGTGCCAACAGCCGGGAGGGCCTGGGATACAATGAGCAGTTCTTC. The genes are TRBV6-4 and TRBJ2-1; 8 bases agree with TRBD2. From germline, CDR1 is MRHNA and CDR2 SNTAGT. The CDR3 is 15 amino acids. V lost 10 bases to trimming and J lost 4 bases; unmatched junction nucleotides: 12.

The chain joins TRBV27 to TRBJ2-5; 9 nucleotides agree with TRBD1. The J call may be mistaken, given a closer DNA end match to TRBJ2-7. Germline V lookup: CDR1 MNHEY, CDR2 SMNVEV (reference sequence). The CDR3 consists of 13 residues. In nucleotides, the CDR3 is TGTGCCAGCAGCCACAGGGGGCCCCACGAGCAGTACTTC. Protein: CASSHRGPHEQYF.

The chain combines TRBV30 with TRBJ2-7, with D possibly matching TRBD2 (5 bases). Germline CDR1 GTSNPN, CDR2 SVGIG (reference sequence). This CDR3 is built from 13 residues. Trimming shortened V by 1 base and J by 3 bases, and 10 bases separated the two germline ends. CDR3 DNA sequence: TGTGCCTGGAGTGAGGGCGGGTTCTACGAGCAGTACTTC. Translation gives CAWSEGGFYEQYF.

The J gene is TRBJ2-1, the V gene TRBV27; D is perhaps TRBD2 (7 bases). The CDR3 consists of 12 residues. CDR1 and CDR2 (germline): MNHEY, SMNVEV (reference sequence). Trimming stripped 8 bases from V and 9 bases from J, with 14 bases between. CDR3 sequence reads: CASGLGGGEQFF. The DNA for the CDR3 is TGTGCCAGCGGGCTAGGGGGGGGTGAGCAGTTCTTC.

V usage is TRBV27 and J usage is TRBJ2-3; 9 nucleotides line up with TRBD2. CDR3 length equals 15 residues. Trimming at V came to 7 bases and at J to 4 bases, leaving 9 bases not matched to a gene. Germline CDR1 MNHEY, CDR2 SMNVEV (reference sequence). The CDR3 sequence: CASNPLAGLADTQYF. Written as DNA, the CDR3 is TGTGCCAGCAACCCGCTAGCGGGGCTCGCAGATACGCAGTATTTT.

The V call is TRBV6-6, the J call TRBJ1-2, with 8 bases that match TRBD1. Trimming removed 2 bases from V and 8 bases from J; junction bases left unmatched: 4. The germline V gene encodes CDR1 MNHNY and CDR2 SVGAGI (reference sequence). The CDR3 totals 13 residues. This CDR3 is CASSYPGGYGYTF. CDR3 DNA sequence: TGTGCCAGCAGTTACCCAGGGGGCTACGGCTACACCTTC.

The chain recombines TRBV5-8 with TRBJ2-2; no clear D gene. The germline V and J ends were trimmed by 5 bases and 5 bases, with 13 bases remaining between them. The CDR3 is 14 residues long. Per the germline V gene, CDR1 is SGHTS and CDR2 is YDEGEE. The CDR3 loop reads CASRNGRRTGELFF. The CDR3 DNA reads TGTGCCAGCAGAAACGGTAGGAGAACCGGGGAGCTGTTTTTT. The variable domain in full, with the rest retrieved from reference TRBV5-8 and TRBJ2-2, is EAGVTQSPTHLIKTRGQQATLRCSPISGHTSVYWYQQALGLGLQFLLWYDEGEERNRGNFPPRFSGRQFPNYSSELNVNALELEDSALYLCASRNGRRTGELFFGEGSRLTVL.

This chain links TRBV29-1 with TRBJ2-7, with TRBD2 matching 15 bases. This CDR3 has 13 residues. Trimming at V came to 6 bases and at J to 4 bases, leaving 1 base not matched to a gene. Germline V gene lookup returns CDR1 SQVTM and CDR2 ANQGSEA. CDR3 protein: CSVGTSGGYEQYF. CDR3 bases: TGCAGCGTAGGGACTAGCGGGGGGTACGAGCAGTACTTC.

CDR3 protein: CASSYRDRGARTEAFF. The CDR3 region has the DNA TGTGCCAGCAGCTACAGGGACAGGGGAGCACGGACTGAAGCTTTCTTT. The chain employs TRBV11-1 and TRBJ1-1; TRBD1 agrees at 10 bases. This CDR3 has 16 amino acids. Germline lookup yields CDR1 SGHAT and CDR2 FQDESV (reference sequence). Trimming removed 4 bases from V and 5 bases from J; junction bases left unmatched: 10.

The V call is TRBV7-6, the J call TRBJ2-2; tentatively, D is TRBD2 (6 bases). CDR1 and CDR2 from the germline V gene are SGHVS and FNYEAQ. Deletions cut 3 bases from V and 2 bases from J, with 10 bases between. This CDR3 comprises 15 residues. The CDR3 reads CASSLYGRNTGELFF. The DNA of the CDR3 is TGTGCCAGCAGCTTGTACGGGAGAAACACCGGGGAGCTGTTTTTT.

The chain joins TRBV4-3 to TRBJ2-7; D perhaps matches TRBD1 (6 bases). CDR1 LGHNA and CDR2 YSLEER come from the germline V gene. The CDR3 has 19 amino acids. V dropped 4 bases and J dropped 2 bases, with 27 bases sitting between them. The CDR3, as DNA: TGCGCCAGCAGCCCCTGGATGGGGTTCAGGGGCTTTCACCCCTACGAGCAGTACTTC. Translating gives CASSPWMGFRGFHPYEQYF.

The chain uses TRBV5-1 and TRBJ2-6; D uncertain. The CDR3 has 15 residues. V was shortened by 1 base and J by 1 base, with 6 bases between the two germline ends. Germline V gene data show CDR1 as SGHRS and CDR2 as YFSETQ. CDR3 region: CASSLQASGANVLTF. DNA for the CDR3: TGCGCCAGCAGCTTGCAAGCTTCTGGGGCCAACGTCCTGACTTTC.

V gene TRBV11-2 combines with J gene TRBJ1-1; 7 positions match TRBD1. The germline V gene encodes CDR1 SGHAT and CDR2 FQNNGV. The V and J ends lost 2 bases and 0 bases, in that order; junction bases with no gene match: 3. The CDR3 loop spans 15 amino acids. As DNA, the CDR3 is TGTGCCAGCAGCTTAAGGGACAGACTGAACACTGAAGCTTTCTTT. Encoded protein: CASSLRDRLNTEAFF.

J is TRBJ2-7 and V is TRBV7-6; 7 bases line up with TRBD2. CDR3 length: 14 amino acids. Germline assignment: CDR1 SGHVS and CDR2 FNYEAQ. The trim removed 6 bases at V and 3 bases at J, leaving 8 bases unmatched. CDR3 sequence (DNA): TGTGCCAGCAGTTCAAGCGGGACCTTCTACGAGCAGTACTTC. Its translation: CASSSSGTFYEQYF.